This TCR beta chain was profiled in a study of T cells in Graves' hyperthyroidism and ophthalmopathy. The study's findings and limits: A 13 V-J model separated ophthalmopathy from stable hyperthyroidism. With a median lead of about 6.9 months before onset, the model predicted ophthalmopathy.

The TCR beta CDR3 regions underwent amplification using RNA transcripts as the source. An initial round of RT-PCR targeting the TCR CDR3 relied on the HTBI primer set. MiXCR was run by TCRdb on the multiplex PCR reads, yielding one entry per CDR3 protein. Here the sample spans tens of thousands of distinct CDR3 sequences, under 55% being singletons. With regard to this clonotype: The antigen remains unidentified.

V gave up 0 bases and J gave up 4 bases; unmatched junction bases: 9. This CDR3 is built from 17 residues. Germline-derived CDR1 and CDR2 are DFQATT and SNEGSKA (reference sequence). This TCR was sampled from a woman aged 25 to 45 with Graves' hyperthyroidism. This chain links TRBV20-1 with TRBJ2-7; 13 bases match TRBD2. Input material: blood. CDR3 sequence: CSARDRRTSGSLYEQYF. In nucleotides, the CDR3 is TGCAGTGCTAGAGATCGGAGGACTAGCGGGAGTTTGTACGAGCAGTACTTC.